The clone carrying this T cell receptor (beta chain) was recorded many times. Its specificity is not known. This sample stems from a study of regulatory T cells in long-lasting Graves disease. Findings and caveats of the study: Not thyroid tissue but only peripheral blood was studied. Among samples with persistent disease, TRBV28, TRBJ1-2 and TRBJ2-5 were favored. TCR diversity was lower in persistent Graves' patients than in newly diagnosed ones.

To make TCR beta libraries, researchers used iRepertoire HTBI primers and Arm-PCR of CDR3 regions. TCRdb reprocessed the multiplex PCR reads with MiXCR, giving one entry per CDR3 protein. The sample lists 300,000 to 350,000 distinct CDR3 sequences; about 20% were seen once. The time point was: persistent/refractory GD, antithyroid drugs over 5 years with positive TRAb. Preparation of the TCR library used RNA extracted from PBMCs. Staff took 7.5 to 9.5 milliliters of peripheral blood and put it into EDTA tubes. Germline values: CDR1 DFQATT, CDR2 SNEGSKA (reference sequence). The CDR3 loop spans 13 amino acids. Trimming took off 0 bases at V and 5 bases at J, with 7 bases between the two ends.

Sequencing was performed on peripheral blood mononuclear cells (PBMCs), taken when the disease was refractory, from a patient treated with antithyroid drugs. The receptor's source is a female donor with Graves disease. The J gene is TRBJ1-4, the V gene TRBV20-1, with TRBD1 as a possible D gene (5 bases). The CDR3 region has the DNA TGCAGTGCTAGAGAGGGGGGAAATGAAAAACTGTTTTTT. Translated, it gives CSAREGGNEKLFF.